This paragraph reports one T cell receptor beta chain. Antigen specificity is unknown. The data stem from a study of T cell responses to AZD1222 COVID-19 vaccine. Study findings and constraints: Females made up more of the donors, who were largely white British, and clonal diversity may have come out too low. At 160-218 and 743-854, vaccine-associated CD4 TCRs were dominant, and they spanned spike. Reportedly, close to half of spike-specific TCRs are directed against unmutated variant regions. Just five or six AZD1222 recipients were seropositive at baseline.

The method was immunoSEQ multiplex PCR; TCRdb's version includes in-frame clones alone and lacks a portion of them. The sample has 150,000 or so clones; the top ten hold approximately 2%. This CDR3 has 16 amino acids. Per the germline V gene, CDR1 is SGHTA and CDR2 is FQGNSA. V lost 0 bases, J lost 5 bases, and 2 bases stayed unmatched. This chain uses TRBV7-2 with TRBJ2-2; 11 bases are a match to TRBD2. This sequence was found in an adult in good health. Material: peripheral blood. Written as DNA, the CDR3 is TGTGCCAGCAGCTTAGCTCTAGCGGGGGGAACCGGGGAGCTGTTTTTT. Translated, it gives CASSLALAGGTGELFF.